Here is one TCR beta chain with its context. As yet, its antigen is unknown. This record comes from a study of T cell responses to AZD1222 COVID-19 vaccine. Study results and caveats: Nearly half of spike-specific TCRs reportedly go after variant regions that carry no mutations.

V was shortened by 3 bases and J by 3 bases, with 12 bases between the two germline ends. CDR3 size: 15 residues. Germline V gene data show CDR1 as LNHDA and CDR2 as SQIVND (reference sequence). Measured with immunoSEQ multiplex PCR; TCRdb has only the in-frame clones, and not every one. The repertoire holds around 99,000 clones, with 80% to 95% as singletons. This receptor was obtained from an adult who received the AZD1222 COVID-19 vaccine. The sequences come from peripheral blood, collected 28 days after the second AZD1222 dose. This chain connects TRBV19 to TRBJ2-1, with D possibly being TRBD2 (7 bases). CDR3 in DNA: TGTGCCAGTAGTATGGGGGGGCGGAGCTACAATGAGCAGTTCTTC. Translated: CASSMGGRSYNEQFF.